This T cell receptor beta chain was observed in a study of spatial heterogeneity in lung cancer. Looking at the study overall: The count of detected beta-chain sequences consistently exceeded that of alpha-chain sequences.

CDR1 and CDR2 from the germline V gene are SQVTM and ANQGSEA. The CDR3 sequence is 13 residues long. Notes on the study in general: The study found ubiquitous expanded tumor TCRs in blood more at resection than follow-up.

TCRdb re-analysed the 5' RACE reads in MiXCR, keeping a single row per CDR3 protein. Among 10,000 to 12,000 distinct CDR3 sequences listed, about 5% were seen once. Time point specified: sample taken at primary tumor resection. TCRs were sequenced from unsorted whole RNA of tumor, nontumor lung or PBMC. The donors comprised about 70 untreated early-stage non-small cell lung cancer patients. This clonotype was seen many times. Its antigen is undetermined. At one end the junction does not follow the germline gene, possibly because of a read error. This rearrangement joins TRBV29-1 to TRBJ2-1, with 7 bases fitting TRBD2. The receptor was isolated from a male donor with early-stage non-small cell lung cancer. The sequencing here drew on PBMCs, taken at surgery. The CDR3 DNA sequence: TGCAGCGCTACAACTAGCGCGACGCCAAACGCCTTGTTC. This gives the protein CSATTSATPNALF.